A selection of T cell receptor beta chains follows, all from one sample in a study of shared clonotypes between healthy human individuals. Sequencing used immunoSEQ multiplex PCR; TCRdb keeps in-frame clones, though not all of them. The table has approximately 2,000,000 clones, roughly 95% seen once. The sequenced material came from naive CD8+ T cells from PBMCs. The source of these receptors is a man aged 18-30 years in good health. Some clones in this sample may be carry-over from other donors' samples. CDR3s include the opening cysteine and the closing phenylalanine or tryptophan. Each record gives: J gene, V gene, D gene, clone size, CDR3 protein, CDR3 DNA. D genes are given only for firm matches. For some rows the clone size is stated as once, few or many, or as a class when expanded; others skip it.

j_gene: TRBJ2-1; v_gene: TRBV28; d_gene: -; abundance: -; CDR3aa: CASSLTKGDEQFF; CDR3nt: TGTGCCAGCAGTTTAACAAAGGGTGATGAGCAGTTCTTC
j_gene: TRBJ1-1; v_gene: TRBV28; d_gene: -; abundance: -; CDR3aa: CASSLTPGEAVTEAFF; CDR3nt: TGTGCCAGCAGTTTGACCCCCGGGGAGGCCGTCACTGAAGCTTTCTTT
j_gene: TRBJ1-3; v_gene: TRBV7-8; d_gene: TRBD1; abundance: -; CDR3aa: CASSPGTVGNTIYF; CDR3nt: TGTGCCAGCAGCCCGGGGACAGTTGGAAACACCATATATTTT
j_gene: TRBJ1-1; v_gene: TRBV9; d_gene: -; abundance: few; CDR3aa: CASGRTRDEAFF; CDR3nt: TGTGCCAGCGGACGTACGAGGGATGAAGCTTTCTTT
j_gene: TRBJ2-2; v_gene: TRBV29-1; d_gene: TRBD2; abundance: -; CDR3aa: CSVEGVDGASGRYTGELFF; CDR3nt: TGCAGCGTTGAGGGGGTGGACGGGGCTAGCGGGAGATACACCGGGGAGCTGTTTTTT
j_gene: TRBJ1-3; v_gene: TRBV29-1; d_gene: -; abundance: -; CDR3aa: CSVEGGEVGNTIYF; CDR3nt: TGCAGCGTTGAAGGAGGGGAGGTTGGAAACACCATATATTTT
j_gene: TRBJ2-7; v_gene: TRBV30; d_gene: -; abundance: -; CDR3aa: CAWTRGMGEQYF; CDR3nt: TGTGCCTGGACCCGGGGGATGGGCGAGCAGTACTTC
j_gene: TRBJ1-2; v_gene: TRBV7-9; d_gene: -; abundance: -; CDR3aa: CASSLVGVTNYGYTF; CDR3nt: TGTGCCAGCAGCTTAGTGGGGGTCACCAACTATGGCTACACCTTC
j_gene: TRBJ2-3; v_gene: TRBV27; d_gene: -; abundance: -; CDR3aa: CASRKLSGSTDTQYF; CDR3nt: TGTGCCAGCAGGAAGCTTAGCGGCTCCACAGATACGCAGTATTTT
j_gene: TRBJ2-7; v_gene: TRBV6-6; d_gene: -; abundance: -; CDR3aa: CASSYFDSQAYEQYF; CDR3nt: TGTGCCAGCAGTTACTTCGACTCACAAGCCTACGAGCAGTACTTC
j_gene: TRBJ2-6; v_gene: TRBV30; d_gene: TRBD1; abundance: -; CDR3aa: CAWSRRGTGPSGANVLTF; CDR3nt: TGTGCCTGGAGCCGCCGGGGGACAGGGCCCTCTGGGGCCAACGTCCTGACTTTC
j_gene: TRBJ2-7; v_gene: TRBV21-1; d_gene: -; abundance: -; CDR3aa: CASYLVWPTYEQYF; CDR3nt: TGTGCCAGCTATCTCGTATGGCCAACATACGAGCAGTACTTC
j_gene: TRBJ1-3; v_gene: TRBV7-2; d_gene: -; abundance: -; CDR3aa: CASSPQGFGNTIYF; CDR3nt: TGTGCCAGCAGCCCACAGGGTTTCGGAAACACCATATATTTT
j_gene: TRBJ2-1; v_gene: TRBV19; d_gene: TRBD1; abundance: -; CDR3aa: CASSHRGPYNEQFF; CDR3nt: TGTGCCAGTAGCCACAGGGGCCCCTACAATGAGCAGTTCTTC
j_gene: TRBJ2-5; v_gene: TRBV9; d_gene: -; abundance: -; CDR3aa: CASSVEREETQYF; CDR3nt: TGTGCCAGCAGCGTAGAACGTGAGGAGACCCAGTACTTC